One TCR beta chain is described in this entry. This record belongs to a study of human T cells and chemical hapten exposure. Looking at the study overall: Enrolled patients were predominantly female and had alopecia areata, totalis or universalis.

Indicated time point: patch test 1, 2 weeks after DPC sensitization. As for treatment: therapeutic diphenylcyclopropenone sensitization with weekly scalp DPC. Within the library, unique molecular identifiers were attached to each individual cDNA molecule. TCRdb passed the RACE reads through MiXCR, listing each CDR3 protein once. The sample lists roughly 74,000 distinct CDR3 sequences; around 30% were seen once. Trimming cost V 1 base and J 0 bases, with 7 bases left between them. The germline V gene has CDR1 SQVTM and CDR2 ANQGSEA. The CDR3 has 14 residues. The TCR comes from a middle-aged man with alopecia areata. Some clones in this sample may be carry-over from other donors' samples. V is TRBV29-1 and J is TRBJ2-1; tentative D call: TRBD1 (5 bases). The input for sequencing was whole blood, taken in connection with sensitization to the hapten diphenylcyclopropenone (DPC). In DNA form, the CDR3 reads TGCAGCGTTGAAGGACAGAGCTCCTACAATGAGCAGTTCTTC. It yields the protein CSVEGQSSYNEQFF.